The clone carrying this T cell receptor beta chain was seen more than once but under ten times. Via MiXCR, TCRdb re-called the 5' RACE reads, giving one row per CDR3 protein. The sample contains about 340,000 distinct CDR3 sequences, 13% to 15% of which appear only once. The data derive from a study of T-cell memory formation after mild COVID-19. This CDR3 region has 11 residues. CDR1 and CDR2 from the germline V gene are SGHTA and FQGNSA. V lost 5 bases, J lost 10 bases, and 9 bases lay in between. This sequence originates from a man in his late teens or twenties who had mild COVID-19 (a few samples of this study predate the infection). Cell type and time point are not known. The material sequenced was PBMCs or a T cell subset sorted from them (not recorded which). This sequence joins TRBV7-2 and TRBJ1-5; D is unclear. The CDR3 protein is CASSALGPQHF. The CDR3 DNA follows: TGTGCCAGCAGCGCCCTGGGACCCCAGCATTTT.